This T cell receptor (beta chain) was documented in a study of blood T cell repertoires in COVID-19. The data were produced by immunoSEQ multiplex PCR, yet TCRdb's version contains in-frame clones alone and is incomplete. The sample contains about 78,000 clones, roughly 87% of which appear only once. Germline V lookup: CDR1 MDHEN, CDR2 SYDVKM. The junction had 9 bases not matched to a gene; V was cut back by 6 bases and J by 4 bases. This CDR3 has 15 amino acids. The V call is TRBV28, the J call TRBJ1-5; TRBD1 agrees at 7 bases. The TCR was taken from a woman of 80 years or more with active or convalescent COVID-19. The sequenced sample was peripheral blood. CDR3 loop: CASRGGQAFNQPQHF. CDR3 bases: TGTGCCAGCAGGGGAGGACAGGCGTTTAATCAGCCCCAGCATTTT.